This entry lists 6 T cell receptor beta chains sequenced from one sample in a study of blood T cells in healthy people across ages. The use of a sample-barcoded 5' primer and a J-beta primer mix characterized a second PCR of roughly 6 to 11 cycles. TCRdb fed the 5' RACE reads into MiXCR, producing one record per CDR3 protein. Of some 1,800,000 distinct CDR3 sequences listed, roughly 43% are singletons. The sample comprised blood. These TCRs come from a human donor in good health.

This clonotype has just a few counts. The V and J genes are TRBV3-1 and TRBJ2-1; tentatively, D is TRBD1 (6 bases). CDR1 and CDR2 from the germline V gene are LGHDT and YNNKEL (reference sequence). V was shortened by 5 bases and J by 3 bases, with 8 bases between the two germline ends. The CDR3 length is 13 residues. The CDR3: CASSKQGYNEQFF. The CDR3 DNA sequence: TGTGCCAGCAGCAAACAGGGCTACAATGAGCAGTTCTTC.

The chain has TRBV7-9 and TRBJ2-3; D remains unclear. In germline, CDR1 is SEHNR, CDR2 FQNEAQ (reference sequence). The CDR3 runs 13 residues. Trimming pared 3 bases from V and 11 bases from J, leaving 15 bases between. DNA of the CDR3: TGTGCCAGCAGCTTCGTAGGAGTTTACGAGCAGTATTTT. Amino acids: CASSFVGVYEQYF.

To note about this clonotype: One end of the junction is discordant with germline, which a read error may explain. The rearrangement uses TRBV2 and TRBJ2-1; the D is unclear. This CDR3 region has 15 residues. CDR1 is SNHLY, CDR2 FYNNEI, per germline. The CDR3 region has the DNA TGTGCCAGCAGGGACGGGCGAGTCTCCCACAATGAGCAGTTCTTC. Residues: CASRDGRVSHNEQFF.

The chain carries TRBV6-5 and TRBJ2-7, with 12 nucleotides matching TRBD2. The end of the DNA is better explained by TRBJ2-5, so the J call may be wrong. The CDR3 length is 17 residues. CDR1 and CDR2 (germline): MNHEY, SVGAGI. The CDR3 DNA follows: TGTGCCAGCAGTTATTCGCTAGCGGGGGGGTTGCTGGAGACCCAGTACTTC. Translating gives CASSYSLAGGLLETQYF.

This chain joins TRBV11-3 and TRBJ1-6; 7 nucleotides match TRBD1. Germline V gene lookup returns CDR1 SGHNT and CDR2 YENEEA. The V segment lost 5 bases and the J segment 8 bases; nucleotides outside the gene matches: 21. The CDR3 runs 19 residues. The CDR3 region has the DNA TGTGCCAGCAGCGGGGGGGCGTGGCACAGGGGCTTTCTGGATTCACCCCTCCACTTT. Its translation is CASSGGAWHRGFLDSPLHF. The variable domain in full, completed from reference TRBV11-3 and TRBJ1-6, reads EAGVVQSPRYKIIEKKQPVAFWCNPISGHNTLYWYLQNLGQGPELLIRYENEEAVDDSQLPKDRFSAERLKGVDSTLKIQPAELGDSAVYLCASSGGAWHRGFLDSPLHFGNGTRLTVT.

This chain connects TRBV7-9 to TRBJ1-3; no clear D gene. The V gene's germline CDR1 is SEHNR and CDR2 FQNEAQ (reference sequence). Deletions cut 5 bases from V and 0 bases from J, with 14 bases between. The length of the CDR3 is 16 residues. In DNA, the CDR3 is TGTGCCAGCAGCCAGCGGGGTCATTTCTCTGGAAACACCATATATTTT. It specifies CASSQRGHFSGNTIYF.